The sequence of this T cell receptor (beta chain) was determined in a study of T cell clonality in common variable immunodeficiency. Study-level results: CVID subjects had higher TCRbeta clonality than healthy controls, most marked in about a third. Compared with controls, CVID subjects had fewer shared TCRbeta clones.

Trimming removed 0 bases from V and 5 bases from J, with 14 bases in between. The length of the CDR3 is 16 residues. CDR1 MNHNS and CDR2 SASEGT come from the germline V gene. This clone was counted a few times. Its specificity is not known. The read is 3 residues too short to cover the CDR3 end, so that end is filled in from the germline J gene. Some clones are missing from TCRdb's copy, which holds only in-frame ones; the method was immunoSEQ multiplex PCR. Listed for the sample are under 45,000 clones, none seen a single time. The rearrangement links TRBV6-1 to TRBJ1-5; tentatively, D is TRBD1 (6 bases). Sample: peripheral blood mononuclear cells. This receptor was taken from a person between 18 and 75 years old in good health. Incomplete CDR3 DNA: TGTGCCAGCAGTGAAGCCGGCAGGGGACCCTATCAGCCC. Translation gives CASSEAGRGPYQP. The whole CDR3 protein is CASSEAGRGPYQPQHF.